The 12 T cell receptor beta chains reported below all come from one sample, sequenced in a study of T cells in Graves' hyperthyroidism and ophthalmopathy (dated by TCRdb to about 2019). The protocol used for the library was multiplex PCR. Instrument on record: Illumina HiSeq 2000. TCR beta CDR3 regions were amplified from RNA transcripts. A first-round RT-PCR of the TCR CDR3 used the HTBI primer set with the Qiagen OneStep RT-PCR kit. TCRdb took the public reads, trimmed them with fastp at Q25, ran MiXCR for clone calling and kept in-frame beta chains. When rows share a CDR3 protein, they turn into one entry using the most common DNA and genes. Recorded for this sample are fewer than 650,000 distinct CDR3 sequences; approximately 14% of them occurred a single time. The leading ten clones occupy 4% to 5.5% of the sample. Sequencing was performed on blood. Receptors were obtained from a woman aged 40-49 years with Graves' ophthalmopathy.

V and J are TRBV12-3 or TRBV12-4 and TRBJ1-1; D gene ambiguous. The CDR3 contains 12 residues. V lost 3 bases to trimming and J lost 5 bases, with 7 bases between them. In DNA form, the CDR3 reads TGTGCCAGCAGTTTTTTTTTGACTGAAGCTTTCTTT. Translating gives CASSFFLTEAFF.

The sample holds many counts of this clonotype. V usage is TRBV6-1 and J usage is TRBJ1-2; a weak D match, TRBD1 (6 bases). Trimming stripped 7 bases from V and 4 bases from J, with 19 bases between. This CDR3 has 15 amino acids. Germline CDR1 and CDR2: MNHNS and SASEGT. The CDR3 loop is CASKSNRDSGYGYTF. CDR3 DNA: TGTGCCAGCAAAAGCAACAGGGATAGCGGCTATGGCTACACCTTC.

This clonotype was seen many times. The chain recombines TRBV4-2 with TRBJ2-6; D unresolved. V lost 3 bases and J lost 1, with 13 bases in between. CDR1 is LGHNA, CDR2 YNFKEQ, per germline. The CDR3 totals 17 residues. CDR3 residues: CASSQDSYLSGANVLTF. The CDR3 nucleotides read TGTGCCAGCAGCCAGGATTCGTACTTATCTGGGGCCAACGTCCTGACTTTC.

This chain links TRBV12-3 or TRBV12-4 with TRBJ1-1; no clear D gene. There are 12 residues in the CDR3. With 8 bases removed from V and 4 bases from J, the gap between germline ends came to 11 bases. CDR3 DNA sequence: TGTGCCAGCGGGGAGGGAGGCACTGAAGCTTTCTTT. Protein sequence: CASGEGGTEAFF.

This clonotype came up many times. This sequence joins TRBV11-3 and TRBJ2-4; 8 bases match TRBD1. V lost 2 bases and J lost 7; bases outside the gene matches: 1. This CDR3 contains 13 residues. Germline lookup yields CDR1 SGHNT and CDR2 YENEEA. This CDR3 reads CASSLNRGNIQYF. In DNA, the CDR3 is TGTGCCAGCAGCTTAAACAGGGGGAACATTCAGTACTTC.

This clonotype occurred many times. Compared with germline, one end of the junction differs, possibly owing to a read error. This chain joins TRBV5-1 and TRBJ2-2; 8 bases match TRBD1. The CDR3 covers 15 residues. CDR1 is SGHRS and CDR2 is YFSETQ in the germline V gene. The CDR3 reads CASSSGTGNTGELFF. The CDR3 DNA follows: TGTGCCAGCAGTTCCGGGACAGGGAACACCGGGGAGCTGTTTTTT.

In its sample, this clonotype was seen a few times. The chain links TRBV4-1 to TRBJ2-5; D might be TRBD1 (5 bases). Germline V gene data show CDR1 as MGHRA and CDR2 as YSYEKL. CDR3 length equals 14 residues. V dropped 1 base and J dropped 4 bases, with 10 bases sitting between them. CDR3 coding DNA: TGCGCCAGCAGCCAAGTGCCAGGGCGAGAGACCCAGTACTTC. Its translation is CASSQVPGRETQYF.

This clonotype was observed a handful of times. The rearrangement uses TRBV2 and TRBJ2-5, with D maybe TRBD1 (5 bases). There are 13 residues in the CDR3. V shed 6 bases and J shed 4 bases, with 12 bases lying between them. Germline CDR1 SNHLY, CDR2 FYNNEI. The CDR3 DNA reads TGTGCCAGCAGGCCGACAGTAGGAGAGACCCAGTACTTC. Protein sequence: CASRPTVGETQYF.

This clonotype was seen repeatedly, ten times or more. The V call is TRBV9, the J call TRBJ1-1; D is perhaps TRBD1 (5 bases). In germline, CDR1 is SGDLS, CDR2 YYNGEE. The CDR3 extends over 14 amino acids. V was shortened by 4 bases and J by 1 base, with 11 bases between the two germline ends. The DNA of the CDR3 is TGTGCCAGCAGCTCAGGACACACGAACACTGAAGCTTTCTTT. Residues: CASSSGHTNTEAFF.

This clonotype was counted at least ten times. The CDR3: CANQQGNYGYTF. The CDR3 DNA reads as TGTGCCAACCAACAGGGGAACTATGGCTACACCTTC. This chain links TRBV2 with TRBJ1-2; TRBD1 aligns across 7 bases. V gave up 10 bases and J gave up 2 bases; unmatched junction bases: 4. The CDR3 loop spans 12 amino acids. CDR1 and CDR2 (germline): SNHLY, FYNNEI.

This clonotype was seen repeatedly, ten times or more. The gene calls are TRBV4-1 and TRBJ2-7, with a possible D match to TRBD1 (6 bases). The V and J ends lost 0 bases and 4 bases respectively, with 22 bases between them. The germline V gene encodes CDR1 MGHRA and CDR2 YSYEKL. The CDR3 loop spans 18 amino acids. CDR3 sequence: CASSQESDLRGYRYEQYF. In DNA, the CDR3 is TGCGCCAGCAGCCAAGAATCGGATTTGAGGGGGTACCGGTACGAGCAGTACTTC.

Ten or more counts support this clonotype. The chain recombines TRBV28 with TRBJ2-5, with a tentative D call TRBD1 (5 bases). The CDR3 sequence is 16 residues long. The V end lost 5 bases, the J end lost 0 bases, and 16 bases lay between the germline ends. Germline CDR1 MDHEN, CDR2 SYDVKM. The CDR3 sequence is CASSRFQGKHQETQYF. The CDR3 DNA sequence: TGTGCCAGCAGTCGCTTCCAGGGAAAACACCAAGAGACCCAGTACTTC. The full variable domain, completed using reference TRBV28 and TRBJ2-5, is DVKVTQSSRYLVKRTGEKVFLECVQDMDHENMFWYRQDPGLGLRLIYFSYDVKMKEKGDIPEGYSVSREKKERFSLILESASTNQTSMYLCASSRFQGKHQETQYFGPGTRLLVL.